This T cell receptor (beta chain) was identified during a study of neurological immune-mediated disorders. It was by 5'RACE with 10-nucleotide random UMIs that the cDNA was made. TCRdb reprocessed the 5' RACE reads via MiXCR and lists one record per CDR3 protein. The sample has roughly 76,000 distinct CDR3 sequences; 3.2% are singletons. Regarding the study as a whole: Private repertoires in all groups were suggested, as expanded clones shared no CDR3 amino acid sequences across subjects.

At least ten counts were recorded for this clonotype. Antigen specificity is unknown. Unsorted libraries were prepared from 2 million PBMCs held at -80 C. The CDR3 is 15 amino acids. V shed 3 bases, J shed 0 bases, and the junction held 6 bases outside the gene matches. Germline V CDR1 and CDR2: DFQATT, SNEGSKA (reference sequence). The sequence derives from a woman aged 50 to 60 with multiple sclerosis. Source material: PBMCs. V is TRBV20-1 and J is TRBJ2-7; TRBD2 matches at 9 bases. The CDR3 DNA reads TGCAGTGCTAGTGCAGCGGGAGGCAGCTCCTACGAGCAGTACTTC. It codes for CSASAAGGSSYEQYF.